Each of the 25 T cell receptor beta chains below was sequenced from the same sample in a study of OX40 agonist ivuxolimab in advanced cancers. Clones were sequenced by immunoSEQ multiplex PCR, and TCRdb holds only the in-frame ones, with some missing. The table lists 20,000 or so clones, 84% of them singletons. This specimen was CD4+ or CD8+ T cells sorted from blood, taken in a trial of the OX40 agonist ivuxolimab. These receptors were taken from an adult with an advanced solid tumor such as melanoma, head and neck, liver or kidney cancer.

The rearrangement uses TRBV7-2 and TRBJ2-2, with D maybe TRBD1 (6 bases). The germline V gene has CDR1 SGHTA and CDR2 FQGNSA. CDR3 length: 15 amino acids. The germline V and J ends were trimmed by 6 bases and 0 bases, with 11 bases remaining between them. Here the CDR3 reads CASSPDSTNTGELFF. Here the CDR3 DNA reads TGTGCCAGCAGTCCGGACAGCACGAACACCGGGGAGCTGTTTTTT.

This clone came up a few times. This sequence joins TRBV11-2 and TRBJ2-7; D might be TRBD2 (5 bases). The CDR3 loop spans 17 amino acids. Germline V gene sequence: CDR1 SGHAT, CDR2 FQNNGV. Trimming shortened V by 4 bases and J by 2 bases, and 21 bases separated the two germline ends. The chain's CDR3 is CASSSLGGVRTAYEQYF. CDR3 bases: TGTGCCAGCAGCTCCCTAGGAGGTGTGAGAACCGCCTACGAGCAGTACTTC.

The chain uses TRBV6-5 and TRBJ1-6; D might be TRBD1 (6 bases). From germline, CDR1 is MNHEY and CDR2 SVGAGI. CDR3 length equals 15 residues. Between the trimmed V and J ends, which lost 6 bases and 9 bases, there was a span of 18 bases. CDR3 protein: CASRPDSQPFSPLHF. CDR3 nucleotides: TGTGCCAGCAGACCGGACAGTCAGCCTTTTTCACCCCTCCACTTT.

This chain joins TRBV5-1 and TRBJ1-1, with D perhaps matching TRBD1 (5 bases). This CDR3 comprises 13 residues. Germline V gives CDR1 SGHRS, CDR2 YFSETQ. The V end was cut by 5 bases, the J end by 0 bases, with 8 bases between. The DNA of the CDR3 is TGCGCCAGCAGGGGGCAAATGAACACTGAAGCTTTCTTT. Protein sequence: CASRGQMNTEAFF.

The CDR3 here is CASSPDLYQPQHF. CDR3 in DNA: TGTGCCAGCAGCCCCGACTTGTATCAGCCCCAGCATTTT. The chain recombines TRBV7-3 with TRBJ1-5; D gene ambiguous. This CDR3 region has 13 residues. V lost 5 bases and J 5 bases, leaving 10 bases between the germline ends. Germline V gives CDR1 SGHTA, CDR2 FQGTGA.

The chain uses TRBV5-1 and TRBJ2-5; D gene ambiguous. Trimming pared 5 bases from V and 4 bases from J, leaving 3 bases between. Germline assignment: CDR1 SGHRS and CDR2 YFSETQ. The CDR3 contains 10 residues. The CDR3 is CASRGETQYF. The CDR3 bases are TGCGCCAGCAGAGGAGAGACCCAGTACTTC.

The chain combines TRBV27 with TRBJ2-3; maybe TRBD2 (5 bases). Germline CDR1 MNHEY, CDR2 SMNVEV (reference sequence). V shed 3 bases and J shed 5 bases, with 18 bases lying between them. CDR3 size: 16 residues. CDR3 sequence reads: CASSFGSVGSGDTQYF. The CDR3 DNA reads TGTGCCAGCAGTTTTGGGAGCGTCGGGTCGGGAGATACGCAGTATTTT.

The genes are TRBV10-3 and TRBJ2-1; 8 nucleotides match TRBD2. The CDR3 loop spans 13 amino acids. In germline, CDR1 is ENHRY, CDR2 SYGVKD. V lost 7 bases, J lost 8 bases, and 7 bases stayed unmatched. CDR3 coding DNA: TGTGCCATCAAGAGGACTAGCAAGGATGAGCAGTTCTTC. Encoded protein: CAIKRTSKDEQFF.

The genes are TRBV7-9 and TRBJ2-7, with a possible D match to TRBD1 (6 bases). The germline V gene has CDR1 SEHNR and CDR2 FQNEAQ (reference sequence). The length of the CDR3 is 12 residues. V lost 4 bases and J 9 bases, leaving 13 bases between the germline ends. For the CDR3, the DNA is TGTGCCAGCAGCTCCAGGGGCTTCGGGCAGTACTTC. Its translation is CASSSRGFGQYF.

This sequence joins TRBV10-1 and TRBJ2-3; TRBD2 aligns across 10 bases. Germline values: CDR1 WNHNN, CDR2 SYGVQD (reference sequence). This CDR3 contains 17 residues. V lost 5 bases to trimming and J lost 0 bases; unmatched junction nucleotides: 8. The CDR3 DNA reads TGCGCCAGCAGTCTCGATCCGACTAGCGGGAGCACAGATACGCAGTATTTT. Its protein is CASSLDPTSGSTDTQYF.

The chain employs TRBV7-9 and TRBJ1-3; D not certain. The germline V gene encodes CDR1 SEHNR and CDR2 FQNEAQ (reference sequence). Trimming left V 5 bases short and J 2 bases short, with 10 bases between. The CDR3 is 14 residues long. In DNA form, the CDR3 reads TGTGCCAGCAGCGCCGGCCAACCTGGAAACACCATATATTTT. Protein product: CASSAGQPGNTIYF.

The V gene is TRBV5-1, the J gene TRBJ2-7, with D unresolved. From germline, CDR1 is SGHRS and CDR2 YFSETQ. This CDR3 contains 13 residues. Trimming removed 0 bases from V and 3 bases from J, with 7 bases in between. The CDR3 DNA is TGCGCCAGCAGCTTGGGACTTCTCTACGAGCAGTACTTC. Amino acids: CASSLGLLYEQYF.

This clone was detected once. V is TRBV11-1 and J is TRBJ2-7; maybe TRBD1 (5 bases). The CDR3 has 14 amino acids. Looked up from germline, CDR1 is SGHAT and CDR2 is FQDESV (reference sequence). V lost 3 bases to trimming and J lost 4 bases, with 13 bases between them. The CDR3 DNA follows: TGTGCCAGCAGCTTGCCCGGACAAATTTACGAGCAGTACTTC. Encoded protein: CASSLPGQIYEQYF.

CDR3 bases: TGTGCCAGCAGCTCCTGGACTAGCGGACCAGATACGCAGTATTTT. It codes for CASSSWTSGPDTQYF. The chain carries TRBV7-8 and TRBJ2-3; TRBD2 matches 10 bases. This CDR3 has 15 amino acids. The trim removed 4 bases at V and 4 bases at J, leaving 5 bases unmatched. The germline V gene encodes CDR1 SGHVS and CDR2 FQNEAQ.

This chain links TRBV7-3 with TRBJ2-2; D is unresolved. The CDR3 is 15 residues long. Germline CDR1 is SGHTA and CDR2 is FQGTGA. Trimming cost V 5 bases and J 1 base, with 11 bases left between them. The CDR3 protein is CASSPYQLNTGELFF. Here the CDR3 DNA reads TGTGCCAGCAGCCCTTACCAGTTGAACACCGGGGAGCTGTTTTTT.

The V and J genes are TRBV18 and TRBJ1-5, with no clear D. Trimming shortened V by 5 bases and J by 1 base, and 12 bases separated the two germline ends. The CDR3 covers 15 residues. CDR1 is KGHSH and CDR2 is LQKENI in the germline V gene. The CDR3 loop is CASSDPGSSNQPQHF. The CDR3 bases are TGTGCCAGCTCAGACCCGGGGAGCAGCAATCAGCCCCAGCATTTT.

This chain joins TRBV7-2 and TRBJ1-1; no reliable D call. Trimming cost V 2 bases and J 3 bases, with 7 bases left between them. The germline V gene has CDR1 SGHTA and CDR2 FQGNSA. This CDR3 spans 13 amino acids. Here the CDR3 reads CASSLPGYTEAFF. Written as DNA, the CDR3 is TGTGCCAGCAGCTTACCGGGGTACACTGAAGCTTTCTTT.

V gene TRBV28 combines with J gene TRBJ1-1, with D possibly being TRBD1 (6 bases). V shed 7 bases and J shed 1 base, with 10 bases lying between them. The CDR3 length is 13 residues. The germline CDR1 and CDR2 sequences are MDHEN and SYDVKM. The CDR3 region has the DNA TGTGCCAGCACCCCGGGACAGAACACTGAAGCTTTCTTT. Its translation: CASTPGQNTEAFF.

This CDR3 reads CASVVGSGRYNEQFF. The CDR3, as DNA: TGTGCCAGCGTAGTTGGGAGCGGGCGGTACAATGAGCAGTTCTTC. The V and J genes are TRBV6-1 and TRBJ2-1; tentatively, D is TRBD2 (6 bases). The CDR3 is 15 residues long. V lost 8 bases to trimming and J lost 4 bases, with 18 bases between them. Per germline, CDR1 MNHNS and CDR2 SASEGT.

The chain combines TRBV7-2 with TRBJ1-5, with a tentative D call TRBD1 (6 bases). The CDR3 totals 15 residues. Trimming removed 5 bases from V and 2 bases from J, with 13 bases in between. Germline values: CDR1 SGHTA, CDR2 FQGNSA. The CDR3 sequence: CASSPGGAGNQPQHF. The CDR3 DNA reads TGTGCCAGCAGCCCGGGGGGCGCTGGCAATCAGCCCCAGCATTTT.

The J gene is TRBJ2-7, the V gene TRBV6-5; 7 bases agree with TRBD2. V trimming: 0 bases; J trimming: 3 bases; junction bases outside the gene matches: 8. The CDR3 runs to 16 residues. From germline, CDR1 is MNHEY and CDR2 SVGAGI. CDR3 sequence reads: CASSYSTLADIYEQYF. The CDR3 DNA sequence: TGTGCCAGCAGTTACTCGACTCTAGCGGACATCTACGAGCAGTACTTC.

This clone appeared a single time. This sequence joins TRBV5-6 and TRBJ2-1; D possibly corresponds to TRBD1 (6 bases). Trimming stripped 4 bases from V and 12 bases from J, with 17 bases between. The germline gives CDR1 SGHDT, CDR2 YYEEEE. This CDR3 is built from 13 residues. CDR3 amino acids: CASSPGHYNPQFF. In DNA, the CDR3 is TGTGCCAGCAGCCCGGGACACTATAACCCGCAGTTCTTC.

The rearrangement uses TRBV5-5 and TRBJ2-1; D call uncertain. The CDR3 covers 13 residues. CDR1 SGHKS and CDR2 YYEKEE come from the germline V gene (reference sequence). V was shortened by 0 bases and J by 2 bases, with 3 bases between the two germline ends. The CDR3 DNA reads as TGTGCCAGCAGCTTGGACCCCTACAATGAGCAGTTCTTC. Its protein product is CASSLDPYNEQFF. Looking up the rest from reference TRBV5-5 and TRBJ2-1 gives the full variable domain: DAGVTQSPTHLIKTRGQQVTLRCSPISGHKSVSWYQQVLGQGPQFIFQYYEKEERGRGNFPDRFSARQFPNYSSELNVNALLLGDSALYLCASSLDPYNEQFFGPGTRLTVL.

This chain links TRBV27 with TRBJ1-1; D is unclear. The CDR3 has 18 amino acids. The germline gives CDR1 MNHEY, CDR2 SMNVEV (reference sequence). With 5 bases removed from V and 5 bases from J, the gap between germline ends came to 27 bases. This CDR3 is CASSTFIGPHKTNTEAFF. DNA for the CDR3: TGTGCCAGCAGTACCTTTATCGGCCCCCATAAAACAAATACTGAAGCTTTCTTT.

The chain carries TRBV30 and TRBJ2-7; 9 bases are a match to TRBD1. After removal of 3 bases from V and 0 bases from J, the junction contained 6 bases not matched to a gene. Germline lookup yields CDR1 GTSNPN and CDR2 SVGIG (reference sequence). The CDR3 sequence is 15 residues long. The CDR3 loop reads CAWSDTGGGSYEQYF. Here the CDR3 DNA reads TGTGCCTGGAGCGATACAGGGGGCGGCTCCTACGAGCAGTACTTC.